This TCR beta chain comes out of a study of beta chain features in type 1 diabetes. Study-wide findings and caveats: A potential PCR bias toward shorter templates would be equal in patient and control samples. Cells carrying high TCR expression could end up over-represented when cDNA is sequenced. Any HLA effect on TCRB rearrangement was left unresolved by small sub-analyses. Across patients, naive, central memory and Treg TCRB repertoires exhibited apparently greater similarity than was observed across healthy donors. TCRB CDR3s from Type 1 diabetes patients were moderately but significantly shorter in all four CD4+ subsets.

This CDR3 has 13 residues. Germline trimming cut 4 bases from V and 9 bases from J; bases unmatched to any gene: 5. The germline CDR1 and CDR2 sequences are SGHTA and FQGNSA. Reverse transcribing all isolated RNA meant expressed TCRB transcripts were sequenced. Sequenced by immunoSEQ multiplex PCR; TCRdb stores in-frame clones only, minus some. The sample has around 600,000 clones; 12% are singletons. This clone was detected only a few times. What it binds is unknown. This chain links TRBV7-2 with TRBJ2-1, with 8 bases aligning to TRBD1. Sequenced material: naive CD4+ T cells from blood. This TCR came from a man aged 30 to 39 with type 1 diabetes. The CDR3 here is CASSSTGGGEQFF. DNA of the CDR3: TGTGCCAGCAGCTCTACAGGGGGAGGTGAGCAGTTCTTC.